This TCR beta chain was identified during a study of blood T cells in healthy people across ages. Healthy Russian Caucasian donors spanned ages about 6 to 95 years. Then a second PCR, running roughly 7 to 11 cycles, was carried out with a sample-barcoded 5' primer and a J-beta primer mix. Each cDNA was tagged by a template-switch adaptor containing 12 random nucleotides. TCRdb re-derived calls from the 5' RACE reads in MiXCR, one entry per CDR3 protein. The data contain hundreds of thousands of distinct CDR3 sequences, about a third of them singletons. V lost 2 bases and J 0 bases, leaving 8 bases between the germline ends. The CDR3 spans 15 residues. From germline, CDR1 is MNHEY and CDR2 SVGEGT.

Sequences were obtained from blood. The origin of this receptor is a woman aged 80 or older in good health. This chain joins TRBV6-2 or TRBV6-3 and TRBJ1-5; D unclear. The DNA of the CDR3 is TGTGCCAGCAGTTACGCCGGGTATAGCAATCAGCCCCAGCATTTT. Translation gives CASSYAGYSNQPQHF.